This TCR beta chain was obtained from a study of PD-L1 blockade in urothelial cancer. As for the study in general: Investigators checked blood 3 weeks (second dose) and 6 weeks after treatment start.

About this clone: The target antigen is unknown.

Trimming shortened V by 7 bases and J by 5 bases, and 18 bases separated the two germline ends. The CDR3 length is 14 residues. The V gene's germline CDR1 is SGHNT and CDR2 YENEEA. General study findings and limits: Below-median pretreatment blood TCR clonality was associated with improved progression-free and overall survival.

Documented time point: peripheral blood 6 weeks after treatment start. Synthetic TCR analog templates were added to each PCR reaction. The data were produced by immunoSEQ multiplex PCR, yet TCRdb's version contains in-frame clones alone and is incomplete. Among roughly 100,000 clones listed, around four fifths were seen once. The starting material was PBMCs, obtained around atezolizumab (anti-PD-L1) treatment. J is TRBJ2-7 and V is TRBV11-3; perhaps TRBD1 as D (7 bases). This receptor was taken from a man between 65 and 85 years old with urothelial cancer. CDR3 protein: CASMTTGTYHEQYF. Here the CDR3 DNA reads TGTGCCAGCATGACGACAGGGACTTATCACGAGCAGTACTTC. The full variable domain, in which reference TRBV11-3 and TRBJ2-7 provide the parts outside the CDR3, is EAGVVQSPRYKIIEKKQPVAFWCNPISGHNTLYWYLQNLGQGPELLIRYENEEAVDDSQLPKDRFSAERLKGVDSTLKIQPAELGDSAVYLCASMTTGTYHEQYFGPGTRLTVT.